Listed here is a single T cell receptor (beta chain). Its target is not known. Germline lookup yields CDR1 SGHRS and CDR2 YFSETQ. The J segment lost 2 bases and the V segment lost 4 bases, leaving 5 bases of the junction unmatched. This CDR3 is built from 15 residues. This entry belongs to a study of cytomegalovirus exposure and HLA in healthy donors. Study in general: The 120 validation repertoires matched the 666 first-cohort repertoires in platform, a later analysis reported.

The donors were members of the validation cohort, which comprised 120 subjects and was separate from the first cohort of around 700 subjects. Data came from immunoSEQ multiplex PCR; TCRdb stores just in-frame clones and leaves some out. The sample comprises approximately 90,000 clones, around 96% of which are singletons, and 0.78% rests with the top ten. Study observations and caveats: The finding came from a later analysis; first-cohort TCR clusters tended to co-occur in the 95 to 150 validation repertoires.

This clonotype was sampled from a man between 18 and 29 years old in good health and CMV-seronegative. Sequencing input: PBMCs. The gene calls are TRBV5-1 and TRBJ2-1, with 8 positions matching TRBD1. The CDR3 bases are TGCGCCAGCAGCGGTGGACAGGGACCCTACAATGAGCAGTTCTTC. Protein sequence: CASSGGQGPYNEQFF.